This TCR beta chain was profiled in a study of blood T cell repertoires in COVID-19. For the study at large: T cells, B-cell-depleted T cells, or PBMCs provided the cDNA or gDNA that served as material.

In the original workflow: Reference gene primer amplification gave estimated nucleated cell counts. Profiling relied on immunoSEQ multiplex PCR, and the TCRdb table lists in-frame clones only, not all of them. From that table come the V and J calls and clone size; the DNA was used to work out D and trimming. The table has a few hundred thousand clones, about 87% seen once; the top ten hold about 10%. Germline loops: CDR1 SGHTA, CDR2 FQGNSA. The J segment lost 3 bases and the V segment lost 5 bases, leaving 9 bases of the junction unmatched. The CDR3 length is 16 residues. The chain carries TRBV7-2 and TRBJ2-1, with TRBD2 matching 8 bases. The receptor comes from an older woman with COVID-19, enrolled during active disease. The sample comprised peripheral blood. The CDR3 sequence is CASSPRRLANYNEQFF. CDR3 nucleotides: TGTGCCAGCAGCCCCCGGAGACTAGCGAACTACAATGAGCAGTTCTTC.